The clone carrying this T cell receptor beta chain appeared many times. Its antigen is unidentified. This record comes from a study of regulatory T cells in long-lasting Graves disease. Study results and limitations: TRBV28, TRBJ1-2 and TRBJ2-5 were favored in persistent disease. Persistent patients shared more public clonotypes (fewer than 3,000) than newly diagnosed patients (around 1,000).

Arm-PCR of CDR3 regions with iRepertoire HTBI primers generated TCR beta libraries. From the multiplex PCR reads, TCRdb called clonotypes with MiXCR, one entry per CDR3 protein. The sample has 300,000 to 350,000 distinct CDR3 sequences, around 19% seen once. Trimming left V 7 bases short and J 6 bases short, with 18 bases between. This CDR3 comprises 14 residues. Time point meaning: persistent/refractory GD, antithyroid drugs over 5 years with positive TRAb. The TCR library was made from RNA that had been extracted from PBMCs in TRIzol. Graves' disease diagnosis relied on American Thyroid Association guidelines. A roughly 8.1-milliliter sample of peripheral blood was drawn into EDTA tubes.

Sequenced here: peripheral blood mononuclear cells (PBMCs), sampled when the disease was refractory, from a patient treated with antithyroid drugs. This chain connects TRBV12-3 or TRBV12-4 to TRBJ1-1, with a tentative D call TRBD1 (6 bases). This clonotype originated in a female donor with Graves disease. The CDR3 is CASTWMGALPEAFF. In DNA form, the CDR3 reads TGTGCCAGCACCTGGATGGGGGCCCTCCCTGAAGCTTTCTTT.